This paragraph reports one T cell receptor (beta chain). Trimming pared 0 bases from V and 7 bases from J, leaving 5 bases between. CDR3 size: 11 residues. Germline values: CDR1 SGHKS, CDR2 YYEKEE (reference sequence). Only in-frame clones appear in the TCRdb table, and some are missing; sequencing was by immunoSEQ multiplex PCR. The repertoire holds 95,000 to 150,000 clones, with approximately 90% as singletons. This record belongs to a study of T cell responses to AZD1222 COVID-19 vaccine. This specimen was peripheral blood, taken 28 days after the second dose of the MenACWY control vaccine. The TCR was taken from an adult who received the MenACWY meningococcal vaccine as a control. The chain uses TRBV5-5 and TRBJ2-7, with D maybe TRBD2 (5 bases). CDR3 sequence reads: CASSLAGEQYV. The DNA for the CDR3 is TGTGCCAGCAGCTTGGCGGGGGAGCAGTACGTC.